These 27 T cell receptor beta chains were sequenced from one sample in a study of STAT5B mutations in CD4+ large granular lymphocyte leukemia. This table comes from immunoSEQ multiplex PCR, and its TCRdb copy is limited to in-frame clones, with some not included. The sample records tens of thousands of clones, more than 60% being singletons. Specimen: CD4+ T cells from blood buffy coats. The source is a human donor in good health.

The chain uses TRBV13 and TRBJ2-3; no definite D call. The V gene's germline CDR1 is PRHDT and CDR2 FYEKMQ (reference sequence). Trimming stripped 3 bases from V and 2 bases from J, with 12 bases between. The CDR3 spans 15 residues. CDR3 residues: CASSFVPGPTDTQYF. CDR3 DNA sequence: TGTGCCAGCAGCTTCGTACCTGGGCCCACAGATACGCAGTATTTT.

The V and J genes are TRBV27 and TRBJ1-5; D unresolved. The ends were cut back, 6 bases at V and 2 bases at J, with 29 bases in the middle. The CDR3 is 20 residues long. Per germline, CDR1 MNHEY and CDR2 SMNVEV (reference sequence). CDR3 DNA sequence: TGTGCCAGCAGCCCGGCTTTAGGTGGAGATGGGATTTATGGCAATCAGCCCCAGCATTTT. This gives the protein CASSPALGGDGIYGNQPQHF.

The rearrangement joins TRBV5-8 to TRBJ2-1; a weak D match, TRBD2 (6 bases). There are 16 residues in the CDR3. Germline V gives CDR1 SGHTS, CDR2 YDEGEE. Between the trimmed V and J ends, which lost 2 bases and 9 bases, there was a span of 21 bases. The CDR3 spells CASSLPALASVGEQFF. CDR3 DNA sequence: TGTGCCAGCAGCTTACCAGCGTTGGCTAGCGTTGGTGAGCAGTTCTTC.

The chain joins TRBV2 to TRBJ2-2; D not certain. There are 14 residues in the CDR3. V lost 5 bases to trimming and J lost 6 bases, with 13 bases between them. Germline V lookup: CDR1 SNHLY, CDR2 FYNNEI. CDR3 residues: CASSNPSLAGELFF. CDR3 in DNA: TGTGCCAGCAGTAACCCCAGTCTGGCCGGGGAGCTGTTTTTT.

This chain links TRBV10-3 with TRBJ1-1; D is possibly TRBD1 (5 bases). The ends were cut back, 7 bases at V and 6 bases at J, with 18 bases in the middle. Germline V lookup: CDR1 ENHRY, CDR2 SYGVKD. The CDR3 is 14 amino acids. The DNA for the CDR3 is TGTGCCATCAACTCGGGAGGCAGGGCCTCTGAAGCTTTCTTT. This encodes CAINSGGRASEAFF.

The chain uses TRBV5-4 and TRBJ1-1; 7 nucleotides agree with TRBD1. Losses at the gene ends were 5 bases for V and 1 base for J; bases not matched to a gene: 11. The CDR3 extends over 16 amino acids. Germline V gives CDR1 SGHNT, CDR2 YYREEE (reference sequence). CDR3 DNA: TGTGCCAGCAGTAAGGCAGGGGGACCGGCGAACACTGAAGCTTTCTTT. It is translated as CASSKAGGPANTEAFF.

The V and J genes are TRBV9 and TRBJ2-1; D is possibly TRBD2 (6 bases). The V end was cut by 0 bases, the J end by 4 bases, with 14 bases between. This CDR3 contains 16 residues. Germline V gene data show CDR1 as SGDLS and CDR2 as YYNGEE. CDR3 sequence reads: CASSVEASATYNEQFF. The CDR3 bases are TGTGCCAGCAGCGTAGAGGCTAGCGCCACTTACAATGAGCAGTTCTTC.

CDR3 DNA sequence: TGTGCCAGCAGTGGGGAAGCGGCCGGCGGAAATGAGCAGTTCTTC. Translating it yields CASSGEAAGGNEQFF. The chain combines TRBV28 with TRBJ2-1; D may be TRBD2 (5 bases). V dropped 5 bases and J dropped 7 bases, with 18 bases sitting between them. CDR3 length: 15 amino acids. Germline V gene lookup returns CDR1 MDHEN and CDR2 SYDVKM.

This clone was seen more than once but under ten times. CDR3 region: CSSDGAYGYTF. CDR3 nucleotide sequence: TGCAGCTCGGACGGAGCGTATGGCTACACCTTC. The rearrangement joins TRBV29-1 to TRBJ1-2; D not resolved. Trimming stripped 8 bases from V and 5 bases from J, with 12 bases between. Germline assignment: CDR1 SQVTM and CDR2 ANQGSEA. The CDR3 length is 11 residues.

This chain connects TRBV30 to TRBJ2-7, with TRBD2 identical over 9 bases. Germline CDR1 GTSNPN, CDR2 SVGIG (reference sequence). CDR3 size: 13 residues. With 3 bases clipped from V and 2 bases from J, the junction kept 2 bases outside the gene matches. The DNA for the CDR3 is TGTGCCTGGAGCCTAGCGGGGACCTACGAGCAGTACTTC. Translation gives CAWSLAGTYEQYF. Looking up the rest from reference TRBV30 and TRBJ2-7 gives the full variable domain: SQTIHQWPATLVQPVGSPLSLECTVEGTSNPNLYWYRQAAGRGLQLLFYSVGIGQISSEVPQNLSASRPQDRQFILSSKKLLLSDSGFYLCAWSLAGTYEQYFGPGTRLTVT.

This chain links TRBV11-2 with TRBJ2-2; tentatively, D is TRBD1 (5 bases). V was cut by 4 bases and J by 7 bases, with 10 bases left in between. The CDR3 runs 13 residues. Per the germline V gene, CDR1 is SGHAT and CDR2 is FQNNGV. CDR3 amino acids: CASSYSQVGELFF. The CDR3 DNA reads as TGTGCCAGCAGCTACTCACAGGTCGGGGAGCTGTTTTTT.

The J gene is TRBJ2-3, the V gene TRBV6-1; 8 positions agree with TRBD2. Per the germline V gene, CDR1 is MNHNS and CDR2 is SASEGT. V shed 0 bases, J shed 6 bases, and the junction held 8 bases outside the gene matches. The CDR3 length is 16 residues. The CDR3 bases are TGTGCCAGCAGTGAAGCGCTCGGGGGGGGAGGGGATACGCAGTATTTT. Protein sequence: CASSEALGGGGDTQYF.

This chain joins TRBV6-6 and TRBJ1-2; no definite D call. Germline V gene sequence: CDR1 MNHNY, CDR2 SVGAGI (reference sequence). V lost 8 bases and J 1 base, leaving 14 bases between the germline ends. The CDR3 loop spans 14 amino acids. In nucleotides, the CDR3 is TGTGCCAGCCTCGGGCAGTGGGGTAACTATGGCTACACCTTC. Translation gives CASLGQWGNYGYTF.

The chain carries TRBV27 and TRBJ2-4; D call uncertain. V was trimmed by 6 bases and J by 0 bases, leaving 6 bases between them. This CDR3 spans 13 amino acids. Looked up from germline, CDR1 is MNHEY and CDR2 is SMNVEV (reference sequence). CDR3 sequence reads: CASRDLAKNIQYF. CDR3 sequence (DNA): TGTGCCAGCAGGGACCTAGCCAAAAACATTCAGTACTTC.

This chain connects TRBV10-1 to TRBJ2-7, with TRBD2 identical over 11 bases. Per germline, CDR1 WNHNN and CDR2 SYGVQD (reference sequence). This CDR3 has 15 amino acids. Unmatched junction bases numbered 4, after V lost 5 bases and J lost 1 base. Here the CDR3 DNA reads TGCGCCAGCAGTCTACTAGCGGGAGCTTCCTACGAGCAGTACTTC. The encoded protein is CASSLLAGASYEQYF.

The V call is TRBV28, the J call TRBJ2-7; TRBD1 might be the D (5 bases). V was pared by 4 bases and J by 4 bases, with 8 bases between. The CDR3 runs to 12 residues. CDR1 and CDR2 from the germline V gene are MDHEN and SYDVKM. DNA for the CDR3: TGTGCCAGCAGTTCCCGACAGTACGAGCAGTACGTC. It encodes CASSSRQYEQYV.

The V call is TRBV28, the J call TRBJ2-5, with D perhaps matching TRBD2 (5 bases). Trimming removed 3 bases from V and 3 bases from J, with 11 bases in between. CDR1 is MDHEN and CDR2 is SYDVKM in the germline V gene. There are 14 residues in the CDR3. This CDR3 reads CASSLVRAEETQYF. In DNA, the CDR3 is TGTGCCAGCAGTTTGGTGCGGGCAGAAGAGACCCAGTACTTC.

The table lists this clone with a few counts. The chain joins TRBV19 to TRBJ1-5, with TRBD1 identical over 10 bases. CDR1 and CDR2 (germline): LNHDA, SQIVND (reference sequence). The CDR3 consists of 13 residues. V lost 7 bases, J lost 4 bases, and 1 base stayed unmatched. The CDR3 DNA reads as TGTGCCAGTATGGGACAGGGGAATCAGCCCCAGCATTTT. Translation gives CASMGQGNQPQHF.

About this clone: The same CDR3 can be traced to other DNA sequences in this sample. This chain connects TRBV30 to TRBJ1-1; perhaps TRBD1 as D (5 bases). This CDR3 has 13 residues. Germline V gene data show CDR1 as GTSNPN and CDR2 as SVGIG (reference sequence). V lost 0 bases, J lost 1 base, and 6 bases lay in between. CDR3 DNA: TGTGCCTGGAGTGTCCAGGGGAACACTGAAGCTTTCTTT. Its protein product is CAWSVQGNTEAFF.

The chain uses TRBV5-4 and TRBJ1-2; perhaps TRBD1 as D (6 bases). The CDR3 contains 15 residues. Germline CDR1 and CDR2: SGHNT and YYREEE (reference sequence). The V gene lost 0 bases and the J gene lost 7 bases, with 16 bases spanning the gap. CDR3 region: CASSLGGGGIAGYTF. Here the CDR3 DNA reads TGTGCCAGCAGCTTGGGCGGAGGGGGAATAGCTGGCTACACCTTC.

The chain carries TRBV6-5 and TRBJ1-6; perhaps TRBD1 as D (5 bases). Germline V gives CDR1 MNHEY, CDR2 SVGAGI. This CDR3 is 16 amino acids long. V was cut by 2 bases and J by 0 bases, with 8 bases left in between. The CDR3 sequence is CASSYGGSSYNSPLHF. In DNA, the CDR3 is TGTGCCAGCAGTTACGGGGGTAGCTCCTATAATTCACCCCTCCACTTT.

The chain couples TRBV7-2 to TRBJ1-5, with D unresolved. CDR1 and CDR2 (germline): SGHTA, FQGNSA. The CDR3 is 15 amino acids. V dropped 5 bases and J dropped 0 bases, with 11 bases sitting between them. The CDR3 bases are TGTGCCAGCAGCACAGAGGGTTTTAGCAATCAGCCCCAGCATTTT. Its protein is CASSTEGFSNQPQHF.

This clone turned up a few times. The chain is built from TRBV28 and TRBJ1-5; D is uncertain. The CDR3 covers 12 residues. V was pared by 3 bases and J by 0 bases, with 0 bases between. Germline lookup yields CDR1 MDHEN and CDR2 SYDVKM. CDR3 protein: CASSFSNQPQHF. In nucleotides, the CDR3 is TGTGCCAGCAGTTTTAGCAATCAGCCCCAGCATTTT.

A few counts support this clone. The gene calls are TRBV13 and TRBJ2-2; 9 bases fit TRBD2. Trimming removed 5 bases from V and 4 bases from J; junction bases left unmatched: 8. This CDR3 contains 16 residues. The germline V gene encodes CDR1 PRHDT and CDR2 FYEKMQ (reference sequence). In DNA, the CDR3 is TGTGCCAGCAGCGCCACTAGCGGGTTAGTCACCGGGGAGCTGTTTTTT. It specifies CASSATSGLVTGELFF. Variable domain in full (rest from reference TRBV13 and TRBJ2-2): AAGVIQSPRHLIKEKRETATLKCYPIPRHDTVYWYQQGPGQDPQFLISFYEKMQSDKGSIPDRFSAQQFSDYHSELNMSSLELGDSALYFCASSATSGLVTGELFFGEGSRLTVL.

CDR3 amino acids: CAWSVERARGETQYF. The CDR3, as DNA: TGTGCCTGGAGTGTTGAACGGGCTAGGGGGGAGACCCAGTACTTC. The rearrangement joins TRBV30 to TRBJ2-5, with D perhaps TRBD1 (6 bases). CDR3 size: 15 residues. V dropped 0 bases and J dropped 5 bases, with 16 bases sitting between them. Per germline, CDR1 GTSNPN and CDR2 SVGIG (reference sequence).

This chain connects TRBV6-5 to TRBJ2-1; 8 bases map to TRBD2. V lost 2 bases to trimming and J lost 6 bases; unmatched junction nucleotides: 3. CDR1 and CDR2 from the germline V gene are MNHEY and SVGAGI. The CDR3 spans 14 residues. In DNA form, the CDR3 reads TGTGCCAGCAGTTACCCGGGGGGGCTCAATGAGCAGTTCTTC. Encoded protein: CASSYPGGLNEQFF.

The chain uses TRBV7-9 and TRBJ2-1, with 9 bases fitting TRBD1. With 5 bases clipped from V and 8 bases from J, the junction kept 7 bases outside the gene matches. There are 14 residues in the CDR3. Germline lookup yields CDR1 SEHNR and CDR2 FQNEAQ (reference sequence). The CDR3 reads CASSLRTGVDEQFF. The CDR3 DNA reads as TGTGCCAGCAGCCTGAGGACAGGGGTGGATGAGCAGTTCTTC. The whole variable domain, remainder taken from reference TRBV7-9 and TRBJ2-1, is DTGVSQNPRHKITKRGQNVTFRCDPISEHNRLYWYRQTLGQGPEFLTYFQNEAQLEKSRLLSDRFSAERPKGSFSTLEIQRTEQGDSAMYLCASSLRTGVDEQFFGPGTRLTVL.